This T cell receptor (beta chain) was sequenced during a study of T cells in tumors after PD-1 blockade. About the research overall: No patient had prior checkpoint blockade, systemic immunosuppression, or radiotherapy within 4 weeks. Daily vismodegib 150 mg continued in a subset of anti-PD-1-treated patients.

CDR1 is LNHNV, CDR2 YYDKDF, per germline (reference sequence). This CDR3 spans 14 amino acids. Trimming stripped 5 bases from V and 7 bases from J, with 17 bases between. Measured with immunoSEQ multiplex PCR; TCRdb has only the in-frame clones, and not every one. Found here are about 63,000 clones, around 72% of them singletons; the top ten hold around 5%. The J gene is TRBJ1-2, the V gene TRBV15; weak D call: TRBD1 (5 bases). The receptor comes from a human donor with basal cell carcinoma. The sample in question was PBMCs, obtained after anti-PD-1 treatment. The CDR3 region is CATSQTPGHFGYTF. Written as DNA, the CDR3 is TGTGCCACCAGCCAGACCCCTGGACACTTTGGCTACACCTTC.